This TCR beta chain was retrieved from a study of T cell responses to AZD1222 COVID-19 vaccine. Findings of the study overall: It was only after the peak T cell response that any repertoires were sampled. Spike-wide vaccine-associated CD4 TCRs dominated at 160-218 and 743-854.

CDR3 length: 18 residues. CDR1 LNHNV and CDR2 YYDKDF come from the germline V gene (reference sequence). Trimming removed 0 bases from V and 3 bases from J; junction bases left unmatched: 8. Only in-frame clones appear in the TCRdb table, and some are missing; sequencing was by immunoSEQ multiplex PCR. The sample shows about 180,000 clones, approximately 90% of them seen only once. Regarding this clone: Antigen specificity is unknown.

Sequencing was performed on peripheral blood, taken on day 0 of AZD1222 vaccination. The receptor comes from an adult in good health. The rearrangement links TRBV15 to TRBJ2-1, with 10 nucleotides matching TRBD2. The CDR3 protein is CATSRDWASGGIYNEQFF. CDR3 DNA: TGTGCCACCAGCAGAGATTGGGCTAGCGGGGGAATCTACAATGAGCAGTTCTTC.